Presented here are 22 T cell receptor beta chains from one specimen sequenced in a study of control samples from healthy donors and cancer patients. The data were produced by immunoSEQ multiplex PCR, yet TCRdb's version contains in-frame clones alone and is incomplete. The profile shows about 180,000 clones, around nine tenths of them singletons. The sample comprised blood. These receptor sequences come from a young man in good health.

This rearrangement joins TRBV12-3 or TRBV12-4 to TRBJ1-4; maybe TRBD1 (5 bases). The ends were cut back, 6 bases at V and 5 bases at J, with 10 bases in the middle. This CDR3 is built from 13 residues. CDR3 DNA: TGTGCCAGCAGATCGGGGGTGAATGAAAAACTGTTTTTT. It is translated as CASRSGVNEKLFF.

The CDR3 loop is CASSTAGQETQYF. The CDR3 DNA reads TGCGCCAGCAGTACAGCGGGACAAGAGACCCAGTACTTC. The chain employs TRBV10-1 and TRBJ2-5, with 7 positions matching TRBD2. Germline V gene lookup returns CDR1 WNHNN and CDR2 SYGVQD (reference sequence). J gave up 2 bases and V 5 bases, and 2 bases lay outside the gene matches. The CDR3 is 13 residues long.

V is TRBV10-3 and J is TRBJ1-6; 8 bases fit TRBD1. Per germline, CDR1 ENHRY and CDR2 SYGVKD. There are 13 residues in the CDR3. Unmatched junction bases numbered 4, after V lost 8 bases and J lost 7 bases. The CDR3 region has the DNA TGTGCCATCTCGGACAGGGTGAATTCACCCCTCCACTTT. This translates into CAISDRVNSPLHF.

This chain connects TRBV19 to TRBJ2-3, with TRBD2 matching over 8 bases. Germline assignment: CDR1 LNHDA and CDR2 SQIVND (reference sequence). J gave up 2 bases and V 7 bases, and 5 bases lay outside the gene matches. The CDR3 consists of 14 residues. The CDR3 sequence is CASTAGGNTDTQYF. In nucleotides, the CDR3 is TGTGCCAGTACGGCGGGAGGAAACACAGATACGCAGTATTTT.

The chain combines TRBV2 with TRBJ2-1; TRBD2 matches 9 bases. The ends lost 6 bases at V and 5 bases at J; junction bases unmatched: 5. The CDR3 covers 14 residues. Germline loops: CDR1 SNHLY, CDR2 FYNNEI. CDR3 residues: CASSPGLANNEQFF. The CDR3 bases are TGTGCCAGCAGCCCGGGACTAGCAAACAATGAGCAGTTCTTC.

V usage is TRBV30 and J usage is TRBJ1-1; TRBD1 is a possible D gene (5 bases). With 3 bases removed from V and 5 bases from J, the gap between germline ends came to 16 bases. The length of the CDR3 is 14 residues. Germline lookup yields CDR1 GTSNPN and CDR2 SVGIG (reference sequence). CDR3 DNA sequence: TGTGCCTGGAGCGGGGCGTCAGGGTGGACTGAAGCTTTCTTT. This translates into CAWSGASGWTEAFF.

This clone was observed a single time. Written as DNA, the CDR3 is TGTGCCACCAGCAGAGATTATCCAGGGTCCTACGAGCAGTACTTC. Encoded protein: CATSRDYPGSYEQYF. This chain connects TRBV15 to TRBJ2-7, with D maybe TRBD1 (5 bases). CDR1 is LNHNV, CDR2 YYDKDF, per germline (reference sequence). The CDR3 consists of 15 residues. Trimming took off 0 bases at V and 1 base at J, with 10 bases between the two ends.

This clone came up a few times. The V and J genes are TRBV12-5 and TRBJ1-3; 7 positions match TRBD1. CDR1 LGHNT and CDR2 FRNRAP come from the germline V gene. The CDR3 runs to 15 residues. Trimming removed 6 bases from V and 0 bases from J; junction bases left unmatched: 5. CDR3 in amino acids: CASGTGATSGNTIYF. The CDR3 DNA follows: TGTGCTAGTGGCACAGGGGCTACCTCTGGAAACACCATATATTTT.

The chain couples TRBV2 to TRBJ1-5; 8 bases align to TRBD1. The CDR3 contains 14 residues. With V trimmed by 8 bases and J by 3 bases, 6 bases remained unmatched. Looked up from germline, CDR1 is SNHLY and CDR2 is FYNNEI. The CDR3 DNA reads as TGTGCCAGCGGACCGGACAGGGACAATCAGCCCCAGCATTTT. Protein product: CASGPDRDNQPQHF.

CDR3 nucleotides: TGTGCCAGCTCACTACAGGGGCCGTCGACTGAAGCTTTCTTT. Translation: CASSLQGPSTEAFF. This chain connects TRBV18 to TRBJ1-1, with 7 bases fitting TRBD1. Germline loops: CDR1 KGHSH, CDR2 LQKENI. Germline trimming cut 4 bases from V and 5 bases from J; bases unmatched to any gene: 7. The CDR3 loop spans 14 amino acids.

This chain uses TRBV19 with TRBJ1-5, with D hard to call. The CDR3 runs to 15 residues. CDR1 and CDR2 (germline): LNHDA, SQIVND (reference sequence). Deletions cut 1 base from V and 0 bases from J, with 7 bases between. CDR3 DNA sequence: TGTGCCAGTAGTATAGTTGGAAATAGCAATCAGCCCCAGCATTTT. This gives the protein CASSIVGNSNQPQHF.

The gene calls are TRBV9 and TRBJ2-7; D perhaps matches TRBD2 (6 bases). Trimming shortened V by 0 bases and J by 3 bases, and 10 bases separated the two germline ends. This CDR3 has 14 residues. Germline V gene data show CDR1 as SGDLS and CDR2 as YYNGEE. The CDR3 DNA reads TGTGCCAGCAGCGTAGGGCCTAGCGACTACGAGCAGTACTTC. This gives the protein CASSVGPSDYEQYF.

Here the CDR3 DNA reads TGTGCCAGCAGCTTGGCAGGGCAGGGGCTAAAAGGCTACACCTTC. This codes for CASSLAGQGLKGYTF. The rearrangement uses TRBV5-4 and TRBJ1-2, with D possibly being TRBD1 (6 bases). The CDR3 is 15 residues long. V lost 0 bases, J lost 8 bases, and 17 bases lay in between. Germline CDR1 reads SGHNT; CDR2 reads YYREEE (reference sequence).

V and J are TRBV6-2 or TRBV6-3 and TRBJ2-1; tentative D call: TRBD2 (5 bases). The V end was cut by 6 bases, the J end by 8 bases, with 14 bases between. CDR1 is MNHEY and CDR2 is SVGEGT in the germline V gene. This CDR3 is 13 amino acids long. In nucleotides, the CDR3 is TGTGCCAGCAGCCGCCTAGCTTTAGATGAGCAGTTCTTC. Amino acid sequence: CASSRLALDEQFF.

The rearrangement joins TRBV28 to TRBJ2-3; 8 nucleotides agree with TRBD2. V was clipped by 3 bases and J by 0 bases; unmatched bases: 11. The CDR3 has 18 amino acids. CDR1 MDHEN and CDR2 SYDVKM come from the germline V gene. CDR3 nucleotide sequence: TGTGCCAGCAGTTTTTCGGTGAGCGGGAGTTCCAGCACAGATACGCAGTATTTT. Protein product: CASSFSVSGSSSTDTQYF.

The rearrangement uses TRBV28 and TRBJ2-5; 12 bases agree with TRBD2. The CDR3 contains 16 residues. The germline gives CDR1 MDHEN, CDR2 SYDVKM. J was trimmed by 5 bases and V by 4 bases; bases with no gene match: 8. CDR3 coding DNA: TGTGCCAGCAGTTCCCGACTAGCGGGAGTGGTGGAGACCCAGTACTTC. Translation: CASSSRLAGVVETQYF.

The chain combines TRBV6-5 with TRBJ1-2; no clear D gene. The CDR3 runs to 13 residues. The germline gives CDR1 MNHEY, CDR2 SVGAGI. Deletions cut 5 bases from V and 3 bases from J, with 10 bases between. For the CDR3, the DNA is TGTGCCAGCAGTCCCGCGGCGGACTATGGCTACACCTTC. This codes for CASSPAADYGYTF.

The rearrangement uses TRBV10-2 and TRBJ2-1, with D possibly matching TRBD2 (5 bases). Trimming stripped 2 bases from V and 0 bases from J, with 14 bases between. The CDR3 is made up of 17 amino acids. Germline loops: CDR1 WSHSY, CDR2 SAAADI. The CDR3 reads CASSELWTSSSYNEQFF. The CDR3 DNA reads TGCGCCAGCAGTGAGCTATGGACTTCTAGCTCCTACAATGAGCAGTTCTTC.

The V call is TRBV4-2, the J call TRBJ1-1; maybe TRBD1 (5 bases). The ends were cut back, 2 bases at V and 4 bases at J, with 14 bases in the middle. In germline, CDR1 is LGHNA, CDR2 YNFKEQ. This CDR3 region has 15 residues. The CDR3 nucleotides read TGTGCCAGCAGCCAATCAAGGGGAGGGATCACTGAAGCTTTCTTT. This translates into CASSQSRGGITEAFF.

The chain uses TRBV2 and TRBJ1-2; possible D gene TRBD1, 5 bases. Looked up from germline, CDR1 is SNHLY and CDR2 is FYNNEI. The V end was cut by 3 bases, the J end by 4 bases, with 12 bases between. This CDR3 is built from 14 residues. The CDR3 sequence is CASSDEGLGYGYTF. CDR3 DNA: TGTGCCAGCAGTGATGAGGGGCTCGGCTATGGCTACACCTTC.

The rearrangement links TRBV7-2 to TRBJ2-1, with 7 bases that match TRBD2. Germline CDR1 reads SGHTA; CDR2 reads FQGNSA. The CDR3 extends over 16 amino acids. V gave up 0 bases and J gave up 4 bases; unmatched junction bases: 6. The DNA for the CDR3 is TGTGCCAGCAGCTTAGCGAGCGGGAATTTATACAATGAGCAGTTCTTC. It encodes CASSLASGNLYNEQFF.

The chain couples TRBV6-4 to TRBJ1-2, with 7 bases fitting TRBD1. CDR1 and CDR2 (germline): MRHNA, SNTAGT. CDR3 length: 14 amino acids. J lost 4 bases, V lost 6 bases, and 8 bases had no gene match. The CDR3 protein is CASSVTGQSYGYTF. The CDR3 region has the DNA TGTGCCAGCAGCGTCACGGGACAGAGCTATGGCTACACCTTC.